This T cell receptor (beta chain) was identified in a study of Ad26.COV2.S vaccination and SARS-CoV-2 variants (TCRdb year 2021). Notes on the research overall: The specificity and breadth of SARS-CoV-2-reactive T cell receptors after Ad26.COV2.S vaccination were assessed by TCRbeta repertoire sequencing. A total of around 32 samples were included in the TCR-sequenced set, comprising roughly 19 Ad26.COV2.S vaccine recipients, 5 placebo recipients and 8 SARS-CoV-2 convalescent individuals.

Clipping removes 10 bases from V and 2 bases from J, with 8 as the unmatched junction base count. There are 15 amino acids in the CDR3, from cysteine to phenylalanine inclusive. CDR3 DNA is the only sequence kept; it has 45 bases, read in frame from the first base. The germline V gene encodes CDR1 ENHRY and CDR2 SYGVKD. The paper's findings and limits, for the study overall: According to the authors, total T cell responses may have been underestimated by the TCR breadth and depth analyses. Higher spike-specific TCR breadth was observed in Ad26.COV2.S recipients than in placebo recipients (P = 0.0014). After vaccination, spike-specific CD8+ and CD4+ T cell responses were reported to show substantial breadth. Comparable non-spike TCR breadth was observed between vaccine and placebo recipients, consistent with only spike being contained in the vaccine.

As for this clone: It has no known antigen specificity. Base qualities are missing; no much larger clone stands one base away.

Interpreted using the paper, the time point label stands for: individuals recovered from natural SARS-CoV-2 infection. The immunoSEQ Assay was used to sequence TCRbeta CDR3 regions. After extraction, genomic DNA underwent amplification by bias-controlled multiplex PCR, followed by high-throughput sequencing. On the authors' methods: Collapsing and filtering of sequences were performed to quantify the absolute abundance of each unique TCRbeta CDR3 region. T cell fraction was estimated by normalization of TCRbeta template counts to usable DNA, with usable DNA being measured through amplification of reference genes present in all nucleated cells. Repertoire TCRs were annotated as SARS-CoV-2-specific when V gene, CDR3 amino acid sequence and J gene were exactly matched to a known reactive TCR set. The reference SARS-CoV-2 TCR set came from MIRA and was filtered for enrichment in COVID-19-positive ImmuneCODE repertoires, removing public or cross-reactive TCRs. Based on the MIRA antigens, annotated TCRs were further analysed at the level of specific ORF or position within ORF. Breadth was defined as annotated unique rearrangements over total unique productive rearrangements; depth was the summed frequency of those rearrangements. Two-sided Wilcoxon rank-sum tests were applied when comparing TCR breadth between groups. TCRdb holds this immuneACCESS table with in-frame rearrangements only. Some clones are missing; in checked studies, unresolved V genes explain under half, and the rest has no known cause. V, J and clone size are those of that table, while D and trimming were read from the DNA. Recorded for this sample are just over 350,000 clones; about 90% of them occurred a single time. 3.9% of the sample is in the top ten clones.

The sample here was peripheral blood, taken after recovery from COVID-19. The sequence joins TRBV10-3 to TRBJ1-6; TRBD1 fits 7 bases in the junction. The receptor comes from a human donor who had recovered from COVID-19. The CDR3 corresponds to CATTDRRTYNSPLHF. The DNA is TGTGCCACTACGGACAGGAGGACCTATAATTCACCCCTCCACTTT.